The clone carrying this T cell receptor (beta chain) was counted once. This sample was included in a study of cytotoxic CD8 clonotypes in ibrutinib-treated CLL. Study-wide background: Samples averaged approximately 240,000 productive templates and tens of thousands of productive rearrangements.

The method was immunoSEQ multiplex PCR; TCRdb's version includes in-frame clones alone and lacks a portion of them. This table holds roughly 52,000 clones, roughly 57% found once. This CDR3 spans 15 amino acids. Germline V gene lookup returns CDR1 SGHRS and CDR2 YFSETQ. With V trimmed by 0 bases and J by 12 bases, 9 bases remained unmatched. This specimen consisted of PBMCs, obtained after 12 months of ibrutinib treatment. This sequence joins TRBV5-1 and TRBJ1-1; 12 positions match TRBD1. The TCR originated in a human donor with chronic lymphocytic leukemia. The chain's CDR3 is CASSLGPGQGAMSFF. The CDR3 bases are TGCGCCAGCAGCTTGGGTCCGGGACAGGGGGCGATGTCTTTCTTT.